This is a list of T cell receptor beta chains from one sample in a study of response to subunit inactivated influenza vaccine. Using its own MiXCR run on the RT-PCR reads, TCRdb lists one record per CDR3 protein. This sample has about 700,000 distinct CDR3 sequences, with 12% to 15% found just once. The specimen was PBMCs from blood, collected 14 to 15 days before vaccination. The receptor source for this set is a man between 50 and 59 years old who received an inactivated influenza vaccine. Each CDR3 is given with its conserved first and last residue. Fields, in order: V gene, J gene, D gene, clone size, CDR3 protein, CDR3 DNA. A D gene is named only where the DNA matches it firmly. The size field is filled for only some rows; it gives once, few, many or a size class.

>TRBV7-9|TRBJ2-1|TRBD2|.
CASSYTGGPSNEQFF
TGTGCCAGCAGCTACACGGGAGGGCCTTCTAATGAGCAGTTCTTC
>TRBV11-1|TRBJ2-1|.|few
CASSFSINEQFF
TGTGCCAGCAGCTTTTCCATCAATGAGCAGTTCTTC
>TRBV9|TRBJ2-1|.|.
CASSVGARYNEQFF
TGTGCCAGCAGCGTAGGAGCCAGATACAATGAGCAGTTCTTC
>TRBV4-3|TRBJ1-5|TRBD1|.
CASSQDLGQGIQPQHF
TGCGCCAGCAGCCAAGATCTCGGACAGGGGATTCAGCCCCAGCATTTT
>TRBV15|TRBJ2-6|.|.
CATSSPGANVLTF
TGTGCCACCAGCAGCCCTGGGGCCAACGTCCTGACTTTC
>TRBV5-6|TRBJ1-3|.|.
CTSSWGTLSGNTIYF
TGTACCAGCAGCTGGGGGACGTTGTCTGGAAACACCATATATTTT
>TRBV20-1|TRBJ2-1|.|.
CSARGLTGVGQFF
TGCAGTGCTAGAGGCCTGACGGGCGTGGGGCAGTTCTTC
>TRBV7-3|TRBJ1-1|TRBD1|.
CASSLTPGQVTNTEAFF
TGTGCCAGCAGCTTAACCCCGGGACAGGTCACGAACACTGAAGCTTTCTTT
>TRBV7-2|TRBJ2-1|.|few
CASSPAGGGTVNEQFF
TGTGCCAGCAGCCCCGCGGGGGGCGGGACAGTCAATGAGCAGTTCTTC
>TRBV12-3/TRBV12-4|TRBJ2-7|.|many
CASSYLYEQYF
TGTGCCAGCAGCTACCTCTACGAGCAGTACTTC
>TRBV9|TRBJ2-5|.|many
CASSSAGSGNRETQYF
TGTGCCAGCAGCTCTGCAGGGTCAGGGAACCGAGAGACCCAGTACTTC
>TRBV6-2/TRBV6-3|TRBJ2-1|.|many
CASSSPQGGVYNEQFF
TGTGCCAGCAGTTCGCCCCAGGGGGGGGTTTACAATGAGCAGTTCTTC
>TRBV5-5|TRBJ1-2|TRBD1|.
CASSPGQGAHGYTF
TGTGCCAGCAGCCCGGGACAGGGGGCGCATGGCTACACCTTC
>TRBV3-1|TRBJ2-4|.|few
CASSQLGNIQYF
TGTGCCAGCAGCCAACTGGGGAACATTCAGTACTTC
>TRBV5-1|TRBJ2-5|.|.
CASSISQGRETQYF
TGCGCCAGCAGCATCAGCCAGGGGCGAGAGACCCAGTACTTC
>TRBV7-8|TRBJ1-2|.|few
CASSLVGKPYGYTF
TGTGCCAGCAGCTTAGTGGGCAAGCCCTATGGCTACACCTTC
>TRBV12-3/TRBV12-4|TRBJ2-3|TRBD1|few
CASSSTGTETSGTDTQYF
TGTGCCAGCAGTTCAACCGGGACAGAGACCTCTGGCACAGATACGCAGTATTTT
>TRBV20-1|TRBJ1-5|.|.
CSAKLTGGNQPQHF
TGCAGTGCTAAGCTTACCGGGGGCAATCAGCCCCAGCATTTT
>TRBV19|TRBJ1-1|.|few
CASSSSAPLNTEAFF
TGTGCCAGTAGTTCTTCAGCGCCATTGAACACTGAAGCTTTCTTT
>TRBV7-2|TRBJ1-1|.|.
CASSLGAGTTEAFF
TGTGCCAGCAGCTTAGGGGCCGGAACAACTGAAGCTTTCTTT
>TRBV4-1|TRBJ2-1|TRBD2|.
CASSQQVSGGGYEQFF
TGCGCCAGCAGCCAACAAGTATCGGGAGGAGGGTATGAGCAGTTCTTC
>TRBV20-1|TRBJ2-2|TRBD2|.
CSAPRLAGGSTGELFF
TGCAGTGCTCCGCGGCTAGCGGGAGGGAGCACCGGGGAGCTGTTTTTT
>TRBV20-1|TRBJ1-6|.|.
CSASLLRITYDSPLHF
TGCAGTGCTAGTTTACTTAGGATCACATACGATTCACCCCTCCACTTT
>TRBV5-1|TRBJ2-1|.|few
CASSLAQGGTYNEQFF
TGCGCCAGCAGCTTGGCGCAGGGAGGTACCTACAATGAGCAGTTCTTC
>TRBV21-1|TRBJ2-1|.|few
CASSKETGIFNEQFF
TGTGCCAGCAGCAAAGAGACGGGCATATTCAATGAGCAGTTCTTC
>TRBV20-1|TRBJ1-4|.|many
CSAGRTATNEKLFF
TGCAGTGCTGGACGGACAGCAACTAATGAAAAACTGTTTTTT
>TRBV28|TRBJ2-3|.|many
CASRAQSPDTQYF
TGTGCCAGCCGCGCTCAGAGCCCAGATACGCAGTATTTT
>TRBV27|TRBJ1-1|.|.
CASSGRGPANTEAFF
TGTGCCAGCAGTGGGAGGGGTCCCGCGAACACTGAAGCTTTCTTT
>TRBV20-1|TRBJ2-7|.|.
CSASHVQGIGNEQYF
TGCAGTGCTAGCCACGTACAGGGTATTGGAAACGAGCAGTACTTC
>TRBV7-6|TRBJ2-5|.|few
CASSLGAPSWETQYF
TGTGCCAGCAGCTTAGGGGCCCCTAGTTGGGAGACCCAGTACTTC
>TRBV4-3|TRBJ2-3|.|.
CASSQDPRSTDTQYF
TGCGCCAGCAGCCAAGATCCCCGCAGCACAGATACGCAGTATTTT
>TRBV20-1|TRBJ1-1|.|.
CSARDGGRAQNTEAFF
TGCAGTGCTAGAGATGGAGGTAGGGCCCAGAACACTGAAGCTTTCTTT
>TRBV5-1|TRBJ1-4|TRBD1|many
CASSFGPAGTGKEKLFF
TGCGCCAGCAGCTTCGGACCGGCCGGGACAGGGAAGGAAAAACTGTTTTTT
>TRBV9|TRBJ2-5|.|many
CASSAHRQTHQETQYF
TGTGCCAGCAGCGCCCACCGACAAACGCACCAAGAGACCCAGTACTTC
>TRBV29-1|TRBJ2-7|TRBD1|few
CSVELEPGGTYEQYF
TGCAGCGTTGAGTTGGAGCCAGGGGGCACCTACGAGCAGTACTTC
>TRBV7-2|TRBJ2-5|.|.
CASTRGALQETQYF
TGTGCCAGCACCCGGGGGGCTCTTCAAGAGACCCAGTACTTC
>TRBV19|TRBJ2-3|TRBD2|.
CASSISAGGPGDTQYF
TGTGCCAGTAGTATATCTGCGGGGGGGCCTGGAGATACGCAGTATTTT
>TRBV7-9|TRBJ1-1|.|.
CASSTQGSTEAFF
TGTGCCAGCAGCACCCAGGGGAGCACTGAAGCTTTCTTT
>TRBV7-2|TRBJ2-3|TRBD2|few
CASSLVAGGPGDTQYF
TGTGCCAGCAGCTTAGTAGCGGGGGGCCCTGGAGATACGCAGTATTTT
>TRBV7-2|TRBJ2-5|.|few
CASSSRNREETQYF
TGTGCCAGCAGTTCCCGGAATAGGGAAGAGACCCAGTACTTC
>TRBV29-1|TRBJ2-7|.|.
CSVVGSSYEQYF
TGCAGCGTTGTTGGGAGCTCCTACGAGCAGTACTTC
>TRBV11-2|TRBJ1-1|.|.
CASSSDGNTEAFF
TGTGCCAGCAGCTCGGACGGGAACACTGAAGCTTTCTTT
>TRBV6-2/TRBV6-3|TRBJ2-5|TRBD2|few
CASSSGTSLQETQYF
TGTGCCAGCAGCTCCGGGACTAGCCTCCAAGAGACCCAGTACTTC
>TRBV5-5|TRBJ2-7|.|.
CASSLGSSRGADYEQYF
TGTGCCAGCAGCCTGGGTTCCTCCCGGGGGGCGGACTACGAGCAGTACTTC
>TRBV20-1|TRBJ2-1|.|few
CSARAPVRSEQFF
TGCAGTGCTAGAGCTCCAGTTCGTTCCGAGCAGTTCTTC
>TRBV7-8|TRBJ2-7|.|.
CASSSASYYEQYF
TGTGCCAGCAGCTCGGCCAGTTACTACGAGCAGTACTTC
>TRBV12-3/TRBV12-4|TRBJ2-1|.|few
CASSYQGEQFF
TGTGCCAGCAGTTACCAGGGCGAGCAGTTCTTC
>TRBV11-2|TRBJ1-2|.|few
CASSLFGQGYTF
TGTGCCAGCAGCTTATTTGGCCAGGGCTACACCTTC
>TRBV4-2|TRBJ1-5|.|.
CASSLPGSPQPQHF
TGTGCCAGCAGCCTTCCGGGCTCACCACAGCCCCAGCATTTT
>TRBV12-3/TRBV12-4|TRBJ2-4|TRBD1|.
CASSPPGQALNIQYF
TGTGCCAGCAGTCCACCGGGACAGGCACTTAACATTCAGTACTTC
>TRBV29-1|TRBJ2-3|.|.
CSVVLLSDRTDTQYF
TGCAGCGTTGTCCTCCTTTCAGACCGCACAGATACGCAGTATTTT
>TRBV13|TRBJ1-2|TRBD1|many
CASSIEEGARGYGYTF
TGTGCCAGCAGCATCGAGGAGGGGGCGCGAGGCTATGGCTACACCTTC
>TRBV20-1|TRBJ1-1|.|.
CSARFRERATEAFF
TGCAGTGCTAGGTTCAGGGAGAGGGCCACTGAAGCTTTCTTT
>TRBV7-8|TRBJ2-7|.|.
CASNGGSYEQYF
TGTGCCAGCAACGGGGGTAGCTACGAGCAGTACTTC
>TRBV7-9|TRBJ2-1|.|few
CASSLTDRGGNEQFF
TGTGCCAGCAGCTTAACAGACAGGGGAGGGAATGAGCAGTTCTTC
>TRBV6-2/TRBV6-3|TRBJ2-1|.|many
CASSYIALGEQFF
TGTGCCAGCAGTTACATAGCATTGGGAGAGCAGTTCTTC
>TRBV6-1|TRBJ1-4|TRBD1|few
CASSNTGTGAQGLFF
TGTGCCAGCAGCAACACCGGGACAGGGGCCCAGGGACTGTTTTTT